A single sample is the source of the 2 T cell receptor beta chains below, sequenced in a study of blood T cell repertoires in COVID-19 (dated by TCRdb to 2020 to 2021). The library was made by the immunoSEQ multiplex PCR assay. Sourced from immuneACCESS, this table was stored by TCRdb with only in-frame sequences that have V and J called. A share of the clones is absent; for the studies checked, an unresolved V gene accounts for under half, and the remainder has no known explanation. A total of over 200,000 clones appear in this sample, about 80% of them only once. The top ten clonotypes cover 15% of the sample. The sample taken for sequencing was PBMCs or T cells enriched from blood (not recorded which). These receptors all stem from a middle-aged man who had recovered from COVID-19.

This chain joins TRBV3-1 (or the pseudogene TRBV3-2) and TRBJ2-7; 9 bases line up with TRBD2. V lost 6 bases, J lost 1 base, and 4 bases stayed unmatched. This CDR3 is 14 amino acids long. The V gene's germline CDR1 is LGHDT and CDR2 YNNKEL (reference sequence). This CDR3 is CASRTSGRSYEQYF. CDR3 DNA sequence: TGTGCCAGCAGGACTAGCGGAAGATCCTACGAGCAGTACTTC.

The count of this clone is one. The rearrangement uses TRBV28 and TRBJ1-5; TRBD1 is a possible D gene (6 bases). Looked up from germline, CDR1 is MDHEN and CDR2 is SYDVKM. This CDR3 comprises 14 residues. Trimming pared 6 bases from V and 11 bases from J, leaving 20 bases between. CDR3 protein: CASSLDRSGVTQHF. The CDR3 DNA sequence: TGTGCCAGCAGCCTTGACAGGTCCGGGGTGACCCAGCATTTT. Filled out from reference TRBV28 and TRBJ1-5, the complete variable domain reads DVKVTQSSRYLVKRTGEKVFLECVQDMDHENMFWYRQDPGLGLRLIYFSYDVKMKEKGDIPEGYSVSREKKERFSLILESASTNQTSMYLCASSLDRSGVTQHFGDGTRLSIL.